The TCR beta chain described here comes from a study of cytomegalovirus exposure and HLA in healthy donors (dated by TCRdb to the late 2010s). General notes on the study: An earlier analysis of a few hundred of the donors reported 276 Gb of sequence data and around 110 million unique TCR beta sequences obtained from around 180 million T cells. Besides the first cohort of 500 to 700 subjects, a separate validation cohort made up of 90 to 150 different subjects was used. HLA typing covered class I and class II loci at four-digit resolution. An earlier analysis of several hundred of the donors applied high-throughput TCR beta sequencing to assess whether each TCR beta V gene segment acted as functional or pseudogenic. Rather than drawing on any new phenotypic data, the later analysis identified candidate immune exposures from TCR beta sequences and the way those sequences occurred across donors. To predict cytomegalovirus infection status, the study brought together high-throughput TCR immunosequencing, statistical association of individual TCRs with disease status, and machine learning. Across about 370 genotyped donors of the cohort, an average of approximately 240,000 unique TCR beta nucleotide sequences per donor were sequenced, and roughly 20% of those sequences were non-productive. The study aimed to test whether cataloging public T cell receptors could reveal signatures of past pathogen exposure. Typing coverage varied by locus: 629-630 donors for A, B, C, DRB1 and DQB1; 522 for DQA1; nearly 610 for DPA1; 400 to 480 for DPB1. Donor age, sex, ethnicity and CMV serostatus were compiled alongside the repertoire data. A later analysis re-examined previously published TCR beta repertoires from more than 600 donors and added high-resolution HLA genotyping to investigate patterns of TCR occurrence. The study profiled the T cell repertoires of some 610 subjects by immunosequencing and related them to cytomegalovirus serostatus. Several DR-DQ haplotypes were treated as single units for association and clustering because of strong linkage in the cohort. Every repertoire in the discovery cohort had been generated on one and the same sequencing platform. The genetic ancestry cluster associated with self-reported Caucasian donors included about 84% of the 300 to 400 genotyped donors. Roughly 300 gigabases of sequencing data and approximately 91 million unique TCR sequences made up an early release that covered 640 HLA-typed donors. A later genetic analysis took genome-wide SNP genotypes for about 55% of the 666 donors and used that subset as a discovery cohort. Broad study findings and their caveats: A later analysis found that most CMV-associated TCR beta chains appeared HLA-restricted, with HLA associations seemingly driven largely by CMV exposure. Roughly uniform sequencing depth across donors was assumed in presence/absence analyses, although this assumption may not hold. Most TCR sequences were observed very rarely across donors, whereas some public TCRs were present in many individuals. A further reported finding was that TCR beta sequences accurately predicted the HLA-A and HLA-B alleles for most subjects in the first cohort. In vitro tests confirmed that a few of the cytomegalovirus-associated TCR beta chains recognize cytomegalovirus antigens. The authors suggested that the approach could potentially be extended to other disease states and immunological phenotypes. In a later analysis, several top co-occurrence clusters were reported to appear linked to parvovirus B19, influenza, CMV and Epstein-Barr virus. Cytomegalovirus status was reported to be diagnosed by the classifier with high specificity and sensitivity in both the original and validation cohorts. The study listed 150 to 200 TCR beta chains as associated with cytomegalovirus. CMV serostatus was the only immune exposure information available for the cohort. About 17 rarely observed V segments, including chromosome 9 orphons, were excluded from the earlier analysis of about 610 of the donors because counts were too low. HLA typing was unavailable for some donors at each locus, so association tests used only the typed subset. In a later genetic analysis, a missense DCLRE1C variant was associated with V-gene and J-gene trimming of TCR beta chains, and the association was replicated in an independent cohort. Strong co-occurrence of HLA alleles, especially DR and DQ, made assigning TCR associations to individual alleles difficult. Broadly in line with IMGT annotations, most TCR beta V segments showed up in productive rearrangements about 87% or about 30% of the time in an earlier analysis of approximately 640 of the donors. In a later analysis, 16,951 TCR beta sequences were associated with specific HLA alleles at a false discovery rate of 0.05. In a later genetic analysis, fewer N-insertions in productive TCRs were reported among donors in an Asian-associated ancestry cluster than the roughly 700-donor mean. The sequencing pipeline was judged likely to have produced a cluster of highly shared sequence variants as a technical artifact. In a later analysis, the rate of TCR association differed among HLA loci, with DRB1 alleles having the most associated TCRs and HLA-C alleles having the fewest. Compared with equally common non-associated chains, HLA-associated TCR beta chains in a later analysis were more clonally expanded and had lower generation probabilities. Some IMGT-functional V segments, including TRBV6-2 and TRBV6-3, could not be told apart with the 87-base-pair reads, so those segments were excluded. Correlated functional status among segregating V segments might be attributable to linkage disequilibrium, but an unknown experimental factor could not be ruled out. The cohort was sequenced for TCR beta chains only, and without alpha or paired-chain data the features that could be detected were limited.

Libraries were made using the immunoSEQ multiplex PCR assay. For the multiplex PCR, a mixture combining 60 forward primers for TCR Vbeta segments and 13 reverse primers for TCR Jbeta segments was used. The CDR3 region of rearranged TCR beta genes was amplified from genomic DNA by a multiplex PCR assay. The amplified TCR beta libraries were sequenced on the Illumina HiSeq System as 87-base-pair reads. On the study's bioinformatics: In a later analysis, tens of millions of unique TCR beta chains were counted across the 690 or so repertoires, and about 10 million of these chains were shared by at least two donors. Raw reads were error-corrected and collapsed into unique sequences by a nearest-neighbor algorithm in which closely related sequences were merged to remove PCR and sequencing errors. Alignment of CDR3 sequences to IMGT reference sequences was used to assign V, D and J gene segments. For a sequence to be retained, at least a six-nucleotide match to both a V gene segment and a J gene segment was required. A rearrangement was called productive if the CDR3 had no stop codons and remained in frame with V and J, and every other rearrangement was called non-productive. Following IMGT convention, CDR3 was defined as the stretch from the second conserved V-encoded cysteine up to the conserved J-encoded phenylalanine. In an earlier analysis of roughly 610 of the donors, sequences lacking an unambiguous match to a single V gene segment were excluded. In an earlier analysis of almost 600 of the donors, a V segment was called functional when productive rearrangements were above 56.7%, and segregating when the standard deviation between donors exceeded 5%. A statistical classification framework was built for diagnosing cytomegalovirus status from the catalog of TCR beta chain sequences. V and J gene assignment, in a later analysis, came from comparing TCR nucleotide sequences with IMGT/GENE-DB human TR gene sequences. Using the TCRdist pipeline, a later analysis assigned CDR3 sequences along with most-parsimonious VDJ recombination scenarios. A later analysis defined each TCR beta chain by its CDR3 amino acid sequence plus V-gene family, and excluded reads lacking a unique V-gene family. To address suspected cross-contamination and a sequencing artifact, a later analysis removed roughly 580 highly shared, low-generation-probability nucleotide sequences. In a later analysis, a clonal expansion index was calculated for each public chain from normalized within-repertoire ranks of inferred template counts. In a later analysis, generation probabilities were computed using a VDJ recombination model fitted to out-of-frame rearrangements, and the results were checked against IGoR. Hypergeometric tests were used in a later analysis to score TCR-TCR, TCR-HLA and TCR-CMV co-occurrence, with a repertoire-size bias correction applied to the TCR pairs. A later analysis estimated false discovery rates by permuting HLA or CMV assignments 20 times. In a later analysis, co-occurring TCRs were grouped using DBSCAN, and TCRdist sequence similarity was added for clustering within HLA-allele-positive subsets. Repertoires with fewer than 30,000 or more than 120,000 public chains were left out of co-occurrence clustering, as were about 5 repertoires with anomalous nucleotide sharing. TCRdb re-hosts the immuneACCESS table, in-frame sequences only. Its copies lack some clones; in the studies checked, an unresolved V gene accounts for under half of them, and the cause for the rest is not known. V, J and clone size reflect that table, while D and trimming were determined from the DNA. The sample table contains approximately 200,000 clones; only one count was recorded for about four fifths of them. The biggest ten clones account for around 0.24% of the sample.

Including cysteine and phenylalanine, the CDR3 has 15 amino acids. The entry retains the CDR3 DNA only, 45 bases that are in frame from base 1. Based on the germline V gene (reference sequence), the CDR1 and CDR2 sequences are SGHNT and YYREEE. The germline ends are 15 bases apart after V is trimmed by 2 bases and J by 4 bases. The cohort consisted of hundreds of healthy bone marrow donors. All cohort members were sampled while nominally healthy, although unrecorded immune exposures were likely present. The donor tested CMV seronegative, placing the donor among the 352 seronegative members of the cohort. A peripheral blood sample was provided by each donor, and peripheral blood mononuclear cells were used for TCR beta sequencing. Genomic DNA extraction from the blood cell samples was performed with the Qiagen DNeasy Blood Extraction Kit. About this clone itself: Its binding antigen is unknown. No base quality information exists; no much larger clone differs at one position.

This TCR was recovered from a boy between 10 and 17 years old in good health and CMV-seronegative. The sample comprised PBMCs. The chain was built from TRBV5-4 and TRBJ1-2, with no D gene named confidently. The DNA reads TGTGCCAGCAGCTTAGGTTCGGCACAGCCCTATGGCTACACCTTC. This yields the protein CASSLGSAQPYGYTF. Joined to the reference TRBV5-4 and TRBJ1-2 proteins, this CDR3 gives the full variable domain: ETGVTQSPTHLIKTRGQQVTLRCSSQSGHNTVSWYQQALGQGPQFIFQYYREEENGRGNFPPRFSGLQFPNYSSELNVNALELDDSALYLCASSLGSAQPYGYTFGSGTRLTVV.